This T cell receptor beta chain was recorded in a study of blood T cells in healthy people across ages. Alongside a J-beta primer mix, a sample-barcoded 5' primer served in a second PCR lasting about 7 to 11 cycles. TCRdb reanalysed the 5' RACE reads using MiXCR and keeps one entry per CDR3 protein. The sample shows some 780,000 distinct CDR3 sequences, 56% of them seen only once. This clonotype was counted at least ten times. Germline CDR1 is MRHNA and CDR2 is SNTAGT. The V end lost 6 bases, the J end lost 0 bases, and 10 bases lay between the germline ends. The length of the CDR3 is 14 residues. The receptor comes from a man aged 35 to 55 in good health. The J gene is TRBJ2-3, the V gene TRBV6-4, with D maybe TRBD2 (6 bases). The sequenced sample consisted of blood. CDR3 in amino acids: CASSLGTSTDTQYF. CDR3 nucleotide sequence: TGTGCCAGCAGCCTCGGGACTAGCACAGATACGCAGTATTTT.